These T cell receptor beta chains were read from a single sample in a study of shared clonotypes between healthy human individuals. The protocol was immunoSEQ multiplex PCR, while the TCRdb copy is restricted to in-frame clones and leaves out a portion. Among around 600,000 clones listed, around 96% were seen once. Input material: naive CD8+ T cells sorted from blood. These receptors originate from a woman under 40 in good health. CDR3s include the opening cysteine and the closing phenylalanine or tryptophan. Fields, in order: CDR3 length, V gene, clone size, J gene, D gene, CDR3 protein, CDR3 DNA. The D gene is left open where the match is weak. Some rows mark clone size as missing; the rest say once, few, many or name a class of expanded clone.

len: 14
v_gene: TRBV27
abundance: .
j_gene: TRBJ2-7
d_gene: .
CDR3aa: CASSFVGGSGEQYF
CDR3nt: TGTGCCAGCAGTTTCGTCGGGGGTTCTGGCGAGCAGTACTTC

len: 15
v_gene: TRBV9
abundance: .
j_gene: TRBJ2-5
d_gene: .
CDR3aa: CASSVESGAGETQYF
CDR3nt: TGTGCCAGCAGCGTAGAATCTGGGGCGGGGGAGACCCAGTACTTC

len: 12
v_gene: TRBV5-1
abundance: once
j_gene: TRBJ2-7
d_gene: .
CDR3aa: CASSLGQREQYF
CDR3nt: TGCGCCAGCAGCTTGGGGCAGCGGGAGCAGTACTTC

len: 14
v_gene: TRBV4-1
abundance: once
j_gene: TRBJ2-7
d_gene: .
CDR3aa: CASRQGVPGDEQYF
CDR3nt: TGCGCCAGCAGACAGGGTGTTCCTGGGGACGAGCAGTACTTC

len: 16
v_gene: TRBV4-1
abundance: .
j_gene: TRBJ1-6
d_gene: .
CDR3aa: CASSQEGGRGLSPLHF
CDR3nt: TGCGCCAGCAGCCAAGAGGGGGGCAGGGGATTGTCACCCCTCCACTTT

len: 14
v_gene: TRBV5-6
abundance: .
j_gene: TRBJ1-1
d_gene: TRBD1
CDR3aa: CASSMTGVSTEAFF
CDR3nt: TGTGCCAGCAGCATGACAGGGGTGTCCACTGAAGCTTTCTTT

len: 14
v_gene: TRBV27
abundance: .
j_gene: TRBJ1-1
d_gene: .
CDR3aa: CASSLVGGLTEAFF
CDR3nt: TGTGCCAGCAGTTTGGTTGGGGGGCTAACTGAAGCTTTCTTT

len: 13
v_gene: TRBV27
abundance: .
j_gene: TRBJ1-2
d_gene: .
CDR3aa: CASSFGPHYGYTF
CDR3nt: TGTGCCAGCAGTTTCGGGCCGCACTATGGCTACACCTTC

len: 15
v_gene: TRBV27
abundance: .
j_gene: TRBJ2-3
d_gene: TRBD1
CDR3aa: CASSLKQGWADTQYF
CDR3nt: TGTGCCAGCAGTTTGAAACAGGGGTGGGCAGATACGCAGTATTTT

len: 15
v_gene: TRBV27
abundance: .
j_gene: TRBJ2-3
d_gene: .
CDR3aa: CASSWMGGPTDTQYF
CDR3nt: TGTGCCAGCAGTTGGATGGGGGGGCCCACAGATACGCAGTATTTT

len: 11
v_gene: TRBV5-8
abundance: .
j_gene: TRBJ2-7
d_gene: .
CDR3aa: CASSQGYEQYF
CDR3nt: TGTGCCAGCAGCCAGGGGTACGAGCAGTACTTC

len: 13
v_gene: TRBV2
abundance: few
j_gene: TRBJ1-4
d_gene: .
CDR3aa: CASSEGINEKLFF
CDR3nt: TGTGCCAGCAGTGAAGGGATTAATGAAAAACTGTTTTTT

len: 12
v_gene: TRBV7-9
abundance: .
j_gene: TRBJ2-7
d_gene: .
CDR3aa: CASSLGPSEQYF
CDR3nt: TGTGCCAGCAGCCTGGGCCCTTCGGAGCAGTACTTC

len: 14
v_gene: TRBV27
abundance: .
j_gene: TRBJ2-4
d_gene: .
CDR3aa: CASSSEFSKNIQYF
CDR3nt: TGTGCCAGCAGTTCCGAATTTTCCAAAAACATTCAGTACTTC

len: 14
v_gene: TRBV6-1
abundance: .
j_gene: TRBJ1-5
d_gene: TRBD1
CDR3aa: CASWGQSSNQPQHF
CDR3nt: TGTGCCAGCTGGGGACAGTCTAGCAATCAGCCCCAGCATTTT

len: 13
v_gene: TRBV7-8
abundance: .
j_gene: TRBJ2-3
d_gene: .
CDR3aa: CASSNDGFDTQYF
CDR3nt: TGTGCCAGCAGCAACGACGGATTCGATACGCAGTATTTT

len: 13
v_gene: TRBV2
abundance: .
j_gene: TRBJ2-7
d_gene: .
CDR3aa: CASSEGGAYEQYF
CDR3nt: TGTGCCAGCAGCGAGGGGGGGGCTTACGAGCAGTACTTC

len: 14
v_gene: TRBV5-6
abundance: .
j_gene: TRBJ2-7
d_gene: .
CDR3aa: CASSLSGVSYEQYF
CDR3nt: TGTGCCAGCAGCTTGTCCGGGGTTTCCTACGAGCAGTACTTC

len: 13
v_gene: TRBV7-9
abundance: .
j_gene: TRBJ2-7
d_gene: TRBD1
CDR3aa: CASSLGDRDEQYF
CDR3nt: TGTGCCAGCAGCTTAGGAGACAGGGACGAGCAGTACTTC

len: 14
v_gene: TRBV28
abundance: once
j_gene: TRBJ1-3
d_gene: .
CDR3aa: CASSLGGLGNTIYF
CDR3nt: TGTGCCAGCAGTTTGGGGGGCCTTGGAAACACCATATATTTT

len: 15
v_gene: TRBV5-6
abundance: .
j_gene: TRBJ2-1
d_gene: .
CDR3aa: CASRLTGPSYNEQFF
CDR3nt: TGTGCCAGCAGATTGACAGGACCCTCCTACAATGAGCAGTTCTTC

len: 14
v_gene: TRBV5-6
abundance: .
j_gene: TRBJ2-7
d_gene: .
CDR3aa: CASRSNDFAYEQYF
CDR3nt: TGTGCCAGCCGCTCCAACGACTTTGCCTACGAGCAGTACTTC

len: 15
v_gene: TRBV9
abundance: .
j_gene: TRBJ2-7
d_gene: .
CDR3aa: CASSVAVALVHEQYF
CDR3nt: TGTGCCAGCAGCGTAGCGGTAGCGCTAGTTCACGAGCAGTACTTC

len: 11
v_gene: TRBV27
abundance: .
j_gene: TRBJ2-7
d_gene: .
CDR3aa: CATRSPYEQYF
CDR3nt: TGTGCCACTAGGAGTCCATACGAGCAGTACTTC

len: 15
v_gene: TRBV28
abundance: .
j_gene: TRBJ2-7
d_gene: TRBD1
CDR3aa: CASSPRQGAGYEQYF
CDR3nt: TGTGCCAGCAGTCCGCGACAGGGGGCAGGGTACGAGCAGTACTTC

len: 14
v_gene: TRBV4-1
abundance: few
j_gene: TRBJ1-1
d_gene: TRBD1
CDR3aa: CASSQEGGQEEAFF
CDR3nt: TGCGCCAGCAGCCAAGAGGGAGGACAGGAGGAAGCTTTCTTT

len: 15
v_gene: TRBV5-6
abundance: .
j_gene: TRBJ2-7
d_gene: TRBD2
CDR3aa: CASSSLAGVSYEQYF
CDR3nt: TGTGCCAGCAGCTCTCTAGCGGGAGTATCCTACGAGCAGTACTTC

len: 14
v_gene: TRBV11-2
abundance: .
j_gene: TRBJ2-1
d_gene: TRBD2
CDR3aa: CASSSVAGDNEQFF
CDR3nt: TGTGCCAGCAGCTCCGTAGCGGGCGACAATGAGCAGTTCTTC